This TCR beta chain was recovered during a study of regulatory T cells in long-lasting Graves disease. Study findings and constraints: Persistent Graves' patients had lower TCR diversity than newly diagnosed ones.

Arm-PCR of CDR3 regions and iRepertoire HTBI primers were used to build TCR beta libraries. TCRdb re-called the multiplex PCR reads through MiXCR, storing one row per CDR3 protein. The data hold approximately 490,000 distinct CDR3 sequences, with around 15% observed a single time. There are 15 residues in the CDR3. CDR1 GTSNPN and CDR2 SVGIG come from the germline V gene (reference sequence). Regarding this clonotype: Its target is not known. The junction departs from the called germline gene at one end, perhaps through a read error.

Time point denoted: newly diagnosed GD, antithyroid drugs for less than 3 months. The TCR library used RNA extracted from PBMCs. This sample also appeared in a second study, on T cells in Graves' hyperthyroidism and ophthalmopathy. That source notes: TCR CDR3 underwent first-round RT-PCR with the HTBI primer set. It was a median about seven months before onset that the model predicted ophthalmopathy.

The chain uses TRBV30 and TRBJ1-2; weak D call: TRBD1 (5 bases). This sequence was found in a middle-aged man with Graves disease. The sample in question was peripheral blood mononuclear cells (PBMCs), obtained at new diagnosis, from a patient treated with antithyroid drugs. CDR3 DNA: TGTGACTGGAGAACAGCAGGTGGTCTTCCAGGGGGCTACACCTTC. Protein: CDWRTAGGLPGGYTF.